The 29 T cell receptor beta chains below were found in one sample sequenced in a study of CD4 T cells in relation to SARS-CoV-2 and coronaviruses. Before the COVID-19 pandemic, during about 2010-2019, CD4+ T cells were taken from unexposed donors. The table came from immunoSEQ multiplex PCR; TCRdb's copy has only in-frame clones and leaves some out. The sample contains roughly 60,000 clones, over 90% of which appear only once. The sample taken for sequencing was naive CD4+ T cells from PBMCs. Subset here: naive CD4+ T cells isolated by negative enrichment. These receptors originate from a human donor in good health.

The chain joins TRBV30 to TRBJ2-3; 10 nucleotides line up with TRBD2. Germline V gene lookup returns CDR1 GTSNPN and CDR2 SVGIG (reference sequence). V lost 3 bases and J lost 4; bases outside the gene matches: 4. CDR3 size: 14 residues. The DNA of the CDR3 is TGTGCCTGGAGAATAGCGGGAGGTCCAGATACGCAGTATTTT. The encoded protein is CAWRIAGGPDTQYF.

This chain links TRBV30 with TRBJ2-3; 11 nucleotides line up with TRBD2. Germline CDR1 and CDR2: GTSNPN and SVGIG (reference sequence). The CDR3 covers 15 residues. V was clipped by 3 bases and J by 4 bases; unmatched bases: 6. The DNA of the CDR3 is TGTGCCTGGAGCCAAACTAGCGGGAGTTCAGATACGCAGTATTTT. Translated: CAWSQTSGSSDTQYF.

The chain links TRBV28 to TRBJ2-1, with 13 bases lining up with TRBD2. V lost 4 bases to trimming and J lost 0 bases; unmatched junction nucleotides: 9. The CDR3 loop spans 19 amino acids. Germline V gene lookup returns CDR1 MDHEN and CDR2 SYDVKM. CDR3 sequence: CASSSTGLAGISSYNEQFF. The CDR3 nucleotides are TGTGCCAGCAGTTCGACGGGACTAGCGGGAATCAGCTCCTACAATGAGCAGTTCTTC.

The chain has TRBV6-4 and TRBJ2-3, with 7 positions matching TRBD2. The V gene's germline CDR1 is MRHNA and CDR2 SNTAGT. The CDR3 length is 15 residues. V was clipped by 5 bases and J by 1 base; unmatched bases: 6. The CDR3 DNA follows: TGTGCCAGCAGTCCGGGGCTAGCGGGCACAGATACGCAGTATTTT. As protein: CASSPGLAGTDTQYF.

V usage is TRBV27 and J usage is TRBJ1-5; a possible D gene is TRBD1 (6 bases). The CDR3 covers 15 residues. Trimming left V 3 bases short and J 1 base short, with 10 bases between. Germline V gene lookup returns CDR1 MNHEY and CDR2 SMNVEV (reference sequence). The CDR3, as DNA: TGTGCCAGCAGTTTCCACAGGGACAGCAATCAGCCCCAGCATTTT. Translated, it gives CASSFHRDSNQPQHF.

The V call is TRBV5-1, the J call TRBJ2-1; 9 nucleotides line up with TRBD1. CDR1 SGHRS and CDR2 YFSETQ come from the germline V gene. The CDR3 is 15 amino acids. Unmatched junction bases numbered 4, after V lost 5 bases and J lost 1 base. Written as DNA, the CDR3 is TGCGCCAGCAGTCGAGGACAGGGGTCCTACAATGAGCAGTTCTTC. This sequence encodes CASSRGQGSYNEQFF.

This rearrangement joins TRBV7-3 to TRBJ2-3; D gene unclear. The V end lost 5 bases, the J end lost 4 bases, and 19 bases lay between the germline ends. Germline V gene sequence: CDR1 SGHTA, CDR2 FQGTGA. CDR3 size: 16 residues. CDR3 residues: CASSPLASRNPDTQYF. As DNA, the CDR3 is TGTGCCAGCAGCCCTCTCGCTTCGAGAAACCCAGATACGCAGTATTTT.

This chain uses TRBV6-5 with TRBJ2-7; D uncertain. Germline V gives CDR1 MNHEY, CDR2 SVGAGI. Between the trimmed V and J ends, which lost 4 bases and 4 bases, there was a span of 11 bases. The length of the CDR3 is 13 residues. CDR3 sequence: CASSLEGWYEQYF. The CDR3 region has the DNA TGTGCCAGCAGTTTAGAAGGGTGGTACGAGCAGTACTTC.

The rearrangement joins TRBV18 to TRBJ1-4; tentative D call: TRBD1 (6 bases). V gave up 3 bases and J gave up 5 bases, with 10 bases separating them. The CDR3 has 14 residues. Germline-derived CDR1 and CDR2 are KGHSH and LQKENI. The CDR3 here is CASSPRGGNEKLFF. CDR3 bases: TGTGCCAGCTCACCCCGAGGGGGGAATGAAAAACTGTTTTTT.

The V call is TRBV3-1 (or the pseudogene TRBV3-2), the J call TRBJ1-1, with unresolved D. The CDR3 has 15 residues. CDR1 is LGHDT, CDR2 YNNKEL, per germline (reference sequence). Trimming took 1 base from V and 1 from J, leaving 10 bases between them. CDR3 loop: CASSQGVGRNTEAFF. CDR3 coding DNA: TGTGCCAGCAGCCAAGGAGTGGGGAGGAACACTGAAGCTTTCTTT.

The chain carries TRBV4-1 and TRBJ2-7, with D hard to call. V gave up 0 bases and J gave up 3 bases, with 6 bases separating them. The germline CDR1 and CDR2 sequences are MGHRA and YSYEKL. The CDR3 has 13 residues. CDR3 DNA: TGCGCCAGCAGCCAAGAGGGGTACTACGAGCAGTACTTC. As protein: CASSQEGYYEQYF.

The chain combines TRBV10-3 with TRBJ1-2; D remains unclear. V lost 6 bases and J lost 0, with 26 bases in between. The CDR3 totals 19 residues. From germline, CDR1 is ENHRY and CDR2 SYGVKD. Here the CDR3 DNA reads TGTGCCATCAGCGAGGTGGCATGGGCAGGAGACCGAACTAACTATGGCTACACCTTC. It translates to CAISEVAWAGDRTNYGYTF.

In this sample, this clone turned up once. At one boundary the junction diverges from the germline segment, which might be a read error. As DNA, the CDR3 is TGTGCCAGCTCACCCACGGGTCCCCCGGGACTCGCGGAGTTC. It specifies CASSPTGPPGLAEF. This sequence joins TRBV18 and TRBJ2-7, with a possible D match to TRBD2 (6 bases). This CDR3 has 14 residues. Germline CDR1 reads KGHSH; CDR2 reads LQKENI.

The gene calls are TRBV3-1 (or the pseudogene TRBV3-2) and TRBJ2-3, with a possible D match to TRBD2 (5 bases). Trimming removed 4 bases at V and 3 bases at J, with 20 bases between. Germline CDR1 reads LGHDT; CDR2 reads YNNKEL (reference sequence). This CDR3 has 17 residues. CDR3 amino acids: CASSPDPRAIPTDTQYF. The CDR3 DNA follows: TGTGCCAGCAGCCCCGACCCGCGGGCCATCCCAACAGATACGCAGTATTTT.

V and J are TRBV5-1 and TRBJ2-7, with 13 bases aligning to TRBD2. J gave up 2 bases and V 4 bases, and 9 bases lay outside the gene matches. The CDR3 has 17 amino acids. From germline, CDR1 is SGHRS and CDR2 YFSETQ. The CDR3: CASSRGTSGAPTYEQYF. For the CDR3, the DNA is TGCGCCAGCAGCAGGGGGACTAGCGGGGCACCGACCTACGAGCAGTACTTC.

The gene calls are TRBV28 and TRBJ1-1; TRBD1 matches 7 bases. With 6 bases clipped from V and 0 bases from J, the junction kept 13 bases outside the gene matches. Germline lookup yields CDR1 MDHEN and CDR2 SYDVKM. CDR3 size: 17 residues. This CDR3 reads CASRLRAEQGLNTEAFF. The DNA for the CDR3 is TGTGCCAGCAGACTAAGAGCGGAACAGGGGTTGAACACTGAAGCTTTCTTT.

This chain links TRBV5-5 with TRBJ1-3, with a tentative D call TRBD1 (6 bases). V was shortened by 2 bases and J by 8 bases, with 14 bases between the two germline ends. Germline CDR1 reads SGHKS; CDR2 reads YYEKEE (reference sequence). This CDR3 comprises 14 residues. CDR3: CASSLRQPGDTIYF. The CDR3 DNA reads TGTGCCAGCAGCTTACGACAGCCAGGGGACACCATATATTTT.

The J gene is TRBJ1-1, the V gene TRBV6-5; D possibly corresponds to TRBD1 (6 bases). The CDR3 runs to 14 residues. Trimming took 5 bases from V and 5 from J, leaving 15 bases between them. Germline V lookup: CDR1 MNHEY, CDR2 SVGAGI. CDR3 region: CASSTATGRTEAFF. The CDR3, as DNA: TGTGCCAGCAGTACGGCGACAGGTCGAACTGAAGCTTTCTTT.

This chain connects TRBV7-9 to TRBJ2-1; unclear D gene. V was cut by 1 base and J by 0 bases, with 4 bases left in between. CDR3 length: 14 amino acids. The germline V gene encodes CDR1 SEHNR and CDR2 FQNEAQ (reference sequence). CDR3 loop: CASSLGGSYNEQFF. CDR3 nucleotide sequence: TGTGCCAGCAGCTTAGGGGGCTCCTACAATGAGCAGTTCTTC. The full variable domain, rest sourced from reference TRBV7-9 and TRBJ2-1, is DTGVSQNPRHKITKRGQNVTFRCDPISEHNRLYWYRQTLGQGPEFLTYFQNEAQLEKSRLLSDRFSAERPKGSFSTLEIQRTEQGDSAMYLCASSLGGSYNEQFFGPGTRLTVL.

This rearrangement joins TRBV28 to TRBJ1-1; TRBD1 matches at 9 bases. V shed 4 bases and J 0 bases; nucleotides not matched to a gene: 9. The CDR3 runs 17 residues. CDR1 is MDHEN and CDR2 is SYDVKM in the germline V gene. CDR3 protein: CASSSRRTGAMNTEAFF. The DNA of the CDR3 is TGTGCCAGCAGTTCAAGGAGGACAGGGGCCATGAACACTGAAGCTTTCTTT.

The rearrangement joins TRBV24-1 to TRBJ2-7, with TRBD1 identical over 10 bases. The germline V gene has CDR1 KGHDR and CDR2 SFDVKD. The CDR3 contains 15 residues. J lost 2 bases, V lost 4 bases, and 4 bases had no gene match. CDR3 DNA sequence: TGTGCCACCAGTGACTCCGGGACAGGGGCCTACGAGCAGTACTTC. As protein: CATSDSGTGAYEQYF.

The chain has TRBV28 and TRBJ2-5, with TRBD2 matching over 10 bases. The CDR3 totals 15 residues. The germline V gene has CDR1 MDHEN and CDR2 SYDVKM. V trimming: 5 bases; J trimming: 1 base; junction bases outside the gene matches: 4. The CDR3 region is CASSVWTSGQETQYF. For the CDR3, the DNA is TGTGCCAGCAGTGTCTGGACTAGCGGCCAAGAGACCCAGTACTTC.

CDR3 sequence reads: CASSDNSAFGPQHF. CDR3 sequence (DNA): TGTGCCAGCAGTGATAACAGCGCCTTCGGGCCCCAGCATTTT. This sequence joins TRBV2 and TRBJ1-5; no clear D gene. This CDR3 has 14 amino acids. Per germline, CDR1 SNHLY and CDR2 FYNNEI. Trimming took 3 bases from V and 9 from J, leaving 15 bases between them.

The table lists this clone with a few counts. The chain recombines TRBV5-4 with TRBJ2-7; possibly TRBD1 or TRBD2 for D (5 bases each). Germline lookup yields CDR1 SGHNT and CDR2 YYREEE (reference sequence). This CDR3 region has 10 residues. Trimming removed 6 bases from V and 8 bases from J, with 9 bases in between. CDR3 nucleotides: TGTGCCAGCAATCTGGGACAGCAGTACTTC. This codes for CASNLGQQYF.

The rearrangement links TRBV11-2 to TRBJ2-7; no firm D call. CDR1 is SGHAT and CDR2 is FQNNGV in the germline V gene. The V end lost 4 bases, the J end lost 3 bases, and 4 bases lay between the germline ends. This CDR3 has 11 amino acids. The CDR3: CASSSFYEQYF. The CDR3 DNA reads TGTGCCAGCAGCTCCTTCTACGAGCAGTACTTC.

The CDR3 nucleotides are TGTGCCAGCTCACCAGGGGTATTGAACACTGAAGCTTTCTTT. Amino acids: CASSPGVLNTEAFF. This chain connects TRBV18 to TRBJ1-1, with no clear D. The CDR3 is 14 residues long. Trimming left V 2 bases short and J 0 bases short, with 7 bases between. Germline assignment: CDR1 KGHSH and CDR2 LQKENI. The full variable domain, in which reference TRBV18 and TRBJ1-1 provide the parts outside the CDR3, is NAGVMQNPRHLVRRRGQEARLRCSPMKGHSHVYWYRQLPEEGLKFMVYLQKENIIDESGMPKERFSAEFPKEGPSILRIQQVVRGDSAAYFCASSPGVLNTEAFFGQGTRLTVV.

V and J are TRBV15 and TRBJ2-3; 11 bases line up with TRBD1. This CDR3 spans 15 amino acids. Germline lookup yields CDR1 LNHNV and CDR2 YYDKDF (reference sequence). J was trimmed by 14 bases and V by 3 bases; bases with no gene match: 13. Written as DNA, the CDR3 is TGTGCCACCAGCAGGCTGGGGCGGGACAGGGGGTCAATGTATTTT. Residues: CATSRLGRDRGSMYF.

The V gene is TRBV19, the J gene TRBJ2-6; 8 bases are shared with TRBD2. From germline, CDR1 is LNHDA and CDR2 SQIVND (reference sequence). The V gene end was trimmed by 7 bases and the J gene end by 0 bases; junction bases not matched to a gene: 5. The CDR3 runs to 16 residues. The CDR3, as DNA: TGTGCCAGTATAGCGGGACGTAACTCTGGGGCCAACGTCCTGACTTTC. Translating gives CASIAGRNSGANVLTF. The whole variable domain, filled in from reference TRBV19 and TRBJ2-6, reads DGGITQSPKYLFRKEGQNVTLSCEQNLNHDAMYWYRQDPGQGLRLIYYSQIVNDFQKGDIAEGYSVSREKKESFPLTVTSAQKNPTAFYLCASIAGRNSGANVLTFGAGSRLTVL.

The J gene is TRBJ2-1, the V gene TRBV6-5, with 8 bases matching TRBD2. Germline trimming cut 5 bases from V and 3 bases from J; bases unmatched to any gene: 6. CDR3 length: 15 residues. CDR1 is MNHEY and CDR2 is SVGAGI in the germline V gene. The CDR3 reads CASSRPSGYYNEQFF. The CDR3 nucleotides are TGTGCCAGCAGTAGGCCTAGCGGGTACTACAATGAGCAGTTCTTC.